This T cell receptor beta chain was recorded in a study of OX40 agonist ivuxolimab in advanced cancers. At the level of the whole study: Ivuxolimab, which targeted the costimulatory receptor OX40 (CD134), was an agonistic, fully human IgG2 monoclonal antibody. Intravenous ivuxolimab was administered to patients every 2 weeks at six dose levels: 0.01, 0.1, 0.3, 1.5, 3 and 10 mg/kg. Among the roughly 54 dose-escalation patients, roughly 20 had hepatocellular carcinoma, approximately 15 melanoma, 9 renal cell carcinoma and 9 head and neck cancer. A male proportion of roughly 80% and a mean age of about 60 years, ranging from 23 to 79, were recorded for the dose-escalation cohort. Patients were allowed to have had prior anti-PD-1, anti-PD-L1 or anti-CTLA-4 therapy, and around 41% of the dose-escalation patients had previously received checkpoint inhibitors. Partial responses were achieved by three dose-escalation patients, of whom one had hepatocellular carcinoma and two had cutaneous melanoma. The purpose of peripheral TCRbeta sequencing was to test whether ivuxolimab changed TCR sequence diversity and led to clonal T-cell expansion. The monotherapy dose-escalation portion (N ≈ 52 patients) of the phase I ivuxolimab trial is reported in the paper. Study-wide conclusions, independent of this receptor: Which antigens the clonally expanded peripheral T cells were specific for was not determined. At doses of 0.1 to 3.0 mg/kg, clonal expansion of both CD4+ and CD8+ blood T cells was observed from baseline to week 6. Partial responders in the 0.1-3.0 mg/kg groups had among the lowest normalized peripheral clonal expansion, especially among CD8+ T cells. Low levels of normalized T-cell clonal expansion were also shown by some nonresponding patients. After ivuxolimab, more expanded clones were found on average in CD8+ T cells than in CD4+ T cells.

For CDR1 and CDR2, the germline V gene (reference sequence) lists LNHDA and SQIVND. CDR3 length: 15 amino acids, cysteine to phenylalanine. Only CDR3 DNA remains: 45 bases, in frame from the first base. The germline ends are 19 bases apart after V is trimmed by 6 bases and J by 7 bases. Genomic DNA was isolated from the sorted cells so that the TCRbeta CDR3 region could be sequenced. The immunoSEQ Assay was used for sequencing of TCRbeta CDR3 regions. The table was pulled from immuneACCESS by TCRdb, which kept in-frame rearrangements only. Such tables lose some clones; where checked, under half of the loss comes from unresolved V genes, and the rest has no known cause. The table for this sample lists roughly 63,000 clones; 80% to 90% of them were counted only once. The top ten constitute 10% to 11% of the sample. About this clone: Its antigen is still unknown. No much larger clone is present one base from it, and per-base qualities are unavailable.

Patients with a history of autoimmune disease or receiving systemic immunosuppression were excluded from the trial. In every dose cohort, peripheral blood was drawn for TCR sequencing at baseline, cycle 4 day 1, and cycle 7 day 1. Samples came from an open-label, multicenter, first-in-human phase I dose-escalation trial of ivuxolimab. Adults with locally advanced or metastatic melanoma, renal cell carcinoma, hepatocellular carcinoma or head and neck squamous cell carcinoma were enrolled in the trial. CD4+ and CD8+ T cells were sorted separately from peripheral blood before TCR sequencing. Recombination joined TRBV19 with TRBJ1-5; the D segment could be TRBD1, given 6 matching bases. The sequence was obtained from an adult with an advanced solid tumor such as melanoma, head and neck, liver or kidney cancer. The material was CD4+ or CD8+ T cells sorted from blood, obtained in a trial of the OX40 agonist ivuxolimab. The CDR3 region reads CASSYIPTGLQPQHF. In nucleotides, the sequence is TGTGCCAGTAGCTACATACCGACAGGCTTACAGCCCCAGCATTTT. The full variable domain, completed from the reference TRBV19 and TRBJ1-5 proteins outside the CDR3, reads DGGITQSPKYLFRKEGQNVTLSCEQNLNHDAMYWYRQDPGQGLRLIYYSQIVNDFQKGDIAEGYSVSREKKESFPLTVTSAQKNPTAFYLCASSYIPTGLQPQHFGDGTRLSIL.